The 27 T cell receptor beta chains below all came from one sample that was sequenced in a study of cytomegalovirus exposure and HLA in healthy donors. PCR was performed using 60 Vbeta and 13 Jbeta primers. TCRdb's copy holds only in-frame clones and misses some; the assay was immunoSEQ multiplex PCR. Of about 110,000 clones in the sample, about 84% were seen once. The specimen was PBMCs. The receptors shown here come from a man aged 25 to 45 in good health and CMV-seronegative.

This chain joins TRBV7-9 and TRBJ2-2, with a possible D match to TRBD1 (6 bases). The CDR3 consists of 12 residues. Germline V gene sequence: CDR1 SEHNR, CDR2 FQNEAQ (reference sequence). Trimming pared 8 bases from V and 6 bases from J, leaving 10 bases between. CDR3 region: CASSGTSGELFF. As DNA, the CDR3 is TGTGCCAGCTCGGGGACATCCGGGGAGCTGTTTTTT.

V gene TRBV30 combines with J gene TRBJ2-5, with TRBD2 as a possible D gene (6 bases). Deletions cut 2 bases from V and 4 bases from J, with 14 bases between. This CDR3 has 14 residues. Germline CDR1 is GTSNPN and CDR2 is SVGIG (reference sequence). For the CDR3, the DNA is TGTGCCTGGAGTCCCTTTCGGGGGATAGAGACCCAGTACTTC. Protein sequence: CAWSPFRGIETQYF.

The chain joins TRBV5-1 to TRBJ2-4, with 14 positions matching TRBD2. The junction had 9 bases not matched to a gene; V was cut back by 0 bases and J by 7 bases. The CDR3 sequence is 18 residues long. Germline V lookup: CDR1 SGHRS, CDR2 YFSETQ. CDR3 in amino acids: CASSLGGTSGSTTNIQYF. The CDR3 DNA is TGCGCCAGCAGCTTGGGAGGGACTAGCGGGAGTACTACGAACATTCAGTACTTC. Together with reference TRBV5-1 and TRBJ2-4, the CDR3 gives the full variable domain: KAGVTQTPRYLIKTRGQQVTLSCSPISGHRSVSWYQQTPGQGLQFLFEYFSETQRNKGNFPGRFSGRQFSNSRSEMNVSTLELGDSALYLCASSLGGTSGSTTNIQYFGAGTRLSVL.

The chain is built from TRBV6-6 and TRBJ2-7; 10 nucleotides agree with TRBD1. The V gene's germline CDR1 is MNHNY and CDR2 SVGAGI (reference sequence). Trimming cost V 5 bases and J 6 bases; bases outside gene matches: 7. CDR3 length equals 14 residues. The CDR3 DNA reads as TGTGCCAGCAGTGACACCGGGACAGGGGTCGAGCAGTACTTC. Translation gives CASSDTGTGVEQYF.

This chain uses TRBV9 with TRBJ2-2, with D perhaps matching TRBD2 (6 bases). This CDR3 region has 13 residues. The V gene lost 4 bases and the J gene lost 3 bases, with 7 bases spanning the gap. CDR1 SGDLS and CDR2 YYNGEE come from the germline V gene. The CDR3 coding sequence is TGTGCCAGCAGCTCTAGCGACACCGGGGAGCTGTTTTTT. Protein product: CASSSSDTGELFF. Full variable domain (rest looked up from reference TRBV9 and TRBJ2-2): DSGVTQTPKHLITATGQRVTLRCSPRSGDLSVYWYQQSLDQGLQFLIQYYNGEERAKGNILERFSAQQFPDLHSELNLSSLELGDSALYFCASSSSDTGELFFGEGSRLTVL.

The chain links TRBV5-1 to TRBJ2-2; 8 bases line up with TRBD1. The CDR3 extends over 15 amino acids. J gave up 4 bases and V 1 base, and 3 bases lay outside the gene matches. Germline V gene sequence: CDR1 SGHRS, CDR2 YFSETQ. Here the CDR3 reads CASSLQGALTGELFF. In nucleotides, the CDR3 is TGCGCCAGCAGCTTGCAGGGGGCGCTCACCGGGGAGCTGTTTTTT. The entire variable domain, with the rest obtained from reference TRBV5-1 and TRBJ2-2, is as follows: KAGVTQTPRYLIKTRGQQVTLSCSPISGHRSVSWYQQTPGQGLQFLFEYFSETQRNKGNFPGRFSGRQFSNSRSEMNVSTLELGDSALYLCASSLQGALTGELFFGEGSRLTVL.

The chain has TRBV5-1 and TRBJ1-1; D is ambiguous. Germline loops: CDR1 SGHRS, CDR2 YFSETQ. The CDR3 extends over 16 amino acids. The V end was cut by 3 bases, the J end by 0 bases, with 15 bases between. For the CDR3, the DNA is TGCGCCAGCAGCTCCCAGGCGGGTGGAATGAACACTGAAGCTTTCTTT. It codes for CASSSQAGGMNTEAFF.

The rearrangement uses TRBV5-4 and TRBJ2-7; no clear D gene. The CDR3 covers 13 residues. Germline values: CDR1 SGHNT, CDR2 YYREEE (reference sequence). V dropped 4 bases and J dropped 6 bases, with 14 bases sitting between them. CDR3 region: CASSLPDSSEQYF. The CDR3 region has the DNA TGTGCCAGCAGCCTCCCAGACTCGTCCGAGCAGTACTTC.

The chain has TRBV27 and TRBJ2-7; the D is unclear. V was cut by 8 bases and J by 0 bases, with 5 bases left in between. Germline values: CDR1 MNHEY, CDR2 SMNVEV (reference sequence). This CDR3 is built from 11 residues. The CDR3: CASAGSYEQYF. In DNA, the CDR3 is TGTGCCAGCGCAGGCTCCTACGAGCAGTACTTC.

The V call is TRBV9, the J call TRBJ1-2, with TRBD1 matching 7 bases. The J segment lost 6 bases and the V segment lost 3 bases, leaving 11 bases of the junction unmatched. The germline CDR1 and CDR2 sequences are SGDLS and YYNGEE. This CDR3 has 15 residues. The CDR3 DNA reads as TGTGCCAGCAGCGCCCTTTCGGGACAGAAGAATGGCTACACCTTC. As protein: CASSALSGQKNGYTF. The whole variable domain, filled in from reference TRBV9 and TRBJ1-2, reads DSGVTQTPKHLITATGQRVTLRCSPRSGDLSVYWYQQSLDQGLQFLIQYYNGEERAKGNILERFSAQQFPDLHSELNLSSLELGDSALYFCASSALSGQKNGYTFGSGTRLTVV.

This clone was observed a few times. The CDR3 DNA is TGCGCCAGCAGTCCCGGGACTGGACAGGGGACCCAGTACTTC. This codes for CASSPGTGQGTQYF. The chain recombines TRBV10-1 with TRBJ2-5, with TRBD1 matching over 8 bases. With 5 bases clipped from V and 7 bases from J, the junction kept 9 bases outside the gene matches. This CDR3 is 14 amino acids long. Germline lookup yields CDR1 WNHNN and CDR2 SYGVQD (reference sequence).

The gene calls are TRBV10-2 and TRBJ2-5, with a weak D call TRBD2 (5 bases). Germline V lookup: CDR1 WSHSY, CDR2 SAAADI. The germline V and J ends were trimmed by 3 bases and 7 bases, with 15 bases remaining between them. The CDR3 consists of 14 residues. CDR3 region: CASSDAGALGTQYF. The CDR3 region has the DNA TGCGCCAGCAGTGATGCGGGCGCCCTGGGGACCCAGTACTTC.

J is TRBJ1-4 and V is TRBV6-6, with TRBD1 as a possible D gene (6 bases). CDR3 size: 15 residues. Germline values: CDR1 MNHNY, CDR2 SVGAGI (reference sequence). V lost 0 bases and J 8 bases, leaving 13 bases between the germline ends. This CDR3 is CASSYSPQRGEKLFF. CDR3 bases: TGTGCCAGCAGTTACTCGCCCCAGAGGGGGGAAAAACTGTTTTTT.

This clone was seen once. Other nucleotide sequences from this sample produce the same CDR3. This sequence joins TRBV30 and TRBJ1-1; weak D call: TRBD1 (5 bases). Per the germline V gene, CDR1 is GTSNPN and CDR2 is SVGIG (reference sequence). V dropped 3 bases and J dropped 5 bases, with 22 bases sitting between them. This CDR3 spans 16 amino acids. For the CDR3, the DNA is TGTGCCTGGAGGGGGGTAGGGCGGGGTGGGGAGACTGAAGCTTTCTTT. It translates to CAWRGVGRGGETEAFF.

This clone was seen a few times. V usage is TRBV12-2 and J usage is TRBJ2-7; the table calls TRBD2, which could not be checked here. TRBV12-2 is labeled a pseudogene. CDR3 length equals 12 residues. CDR3 residues: CASRLLFYEQYF. In nucleotides, the CDR3 is TGTGCAAGTCGCCTCCTTTTCTACGAGCAGTACTTC.

The chain uses TRBV7-8 and TRBJ2-5; 8 nucleotides match TRBD2. V lost 7 bases to trimming and J lost 4 bases; unmatched junction nucleotides: 11. Germline-derived CDR1 and CDR2 are SGHVS and FQNEAQ. This CDR3 has 15 amino acids. The CDR3, as DNA: TGTGCCAGCACCCTCTACGGGCGGGAGGTAGAGACCCAGTACTTC. It translates to CASTLYGREVETQYF.

The CDR3 nucleotides read TGTGCCAGCAGCTTAGATGGTGAGCGGGGGGACAATGAGCAGTTCTTC. Amino acid sequence: CASSLDGERGDNEQFF. The rearrangement links TRBV11-2 to TRBJ2-1; TRBD2 agrees at 9 bases. Germline CDR1 is SGHAT and CDR2 is FQNNGV. This CDR3 has 16 amino acids. V dropped 0 bases and J dropped 5; count of bases not matched to a gene: 5.

This sequence joins TRBV2 and TRBJ1-1; 7 nucleotides agree with TRBD1. Trimming took 0 bases from V and 5 from J; bases not matched to a gene: 9. Germline V gene data show CDR1 as SNHLY and CDR2 as FYNNEI. This CDR3 has 16 amino acids. CDR3 coding DNA: TGTGCCAGCAGTGAAGCAGGGGGCCCCAGAAGGACTGAAGCTTTCTTT. It is translated as CASSEAGGPRRTEAFF.

The chain couples TRBV18 to TRBJ1-4, with D possibly being TRBD1 (6 bases). This CDR3 is 15 amino acids long. Germline V gene lookup returns CDR1 KGHSH and CDR2 LQKENI. Trimming removed 3 bases at V and 5 bases at J, with 13 bases between. The CDR3 nucleotides read TGTGCCAGCTCACCCCCGGGACACCAAAATGAAAAACTGTTTTTT. This codes for CASSPPGHQNEKLFF.

CDR3 bases: TGTGCCAGCAGCTTGGCCTCGAGGGTGAGAGCGGGAGAGGGGTACGAGCAGTACTTC. Translated: CASSLASRVRAGEGYEQYF. The V and J genes are TRBV5-4 and TRBJ2-7, with 8 bases aligning to TRBD2. The CDR3 has 19 amino acids. Germline CDR1 is SGHNT and CDR2 is YYREEE (reference sequence). Unmatched junction bases numbered 18, after V lost 0 bases and J lost 4 bases.

The rearrangement joins TRBV7-6 to TRBJ2-5; D is perhaps TRBD1 (6 bases). The V gene's germline CDR1 is SGHVS and CDR2 FNYEAQ. The CDR3 spans 15 residues. V lost 5 bases and J lost 5, with 18 bases in between. CDR3 protein: CASSRAWGQGETQYF. The DNA of the CDR3 is TGTGCCAGCAGCCGCGCCTGGGGGCAGGGGGAGACCCAGTACTTC.

CDR3 DNA sequence: TGCAGGGTAAACGGGAACGGGGAGACCCAGTACTTC. This gives the protein CRVNGNGETQYF. V is TRBV29-1 and J is TRBJ2-5, with a possible D match to TRBD2 (5 bases). The CDR3 consists of 12 residues. CDR1 SQVTM and CDR2 ANQGSEA come from the germline V gene.

This chain connects TRBV11-1 to TRBJ2-7, with TRBD1 identical over 9 bases. The CDR3 loop spans 14 amino acids. Per germline, CDR1 SGHAT and CDR2 FQDESV (reference sequence). With V trimmed by 5 bases and J by 6 bases, 8 bases remained unmatched. Written as DNA, the CDR3 is TGTGCCAGCAGCACGGGACAGGGAGACGGCGAGCAGTACTTC. As protein: CASSTGQGDGEQYF.

This clone was seen just once. V usage is TRBV18 and J usage is TRBJ2-7, with D tentatively TRBD2 (6 bases). The germline gives CDR1 KGHSH, CDR2 LQKENI. Trimming stripped 3 bases from V and 0 bases from J, with 15 bases between. The CDR3 length is 16 residues. The CDR3 is CASSPRDFPASYEQYF. The CDR3 DNA follows: TGTGCCAGCTCACCTCGGGACTTCCCCGCCTCCTACGAGCAGTACTTC.

V usage is TRBV28 and J usage is TRBJ1-1; D is uncertain. V shed 4 bases and J shed 3 bases, with 21 bases lying between them. Germline V CDR1 and CDR2: MDHEN, SYDVKM. CDR3 size: 17 residues. The CDR3, as DNA: TGTGCCAGCAGTTCAAGAGGGTTGGGTTCCTGGGACACTGAAGCTTTCTTT. Residues: CASSSRGLGSWDTEAFF.

V is TRBV2 and J is TRBJ1-6, with TRBD1 matching 7 bases. This CDR3 has 14 amino acids. The V gene end was trimmed by 6 bases and the J gene end by 7 bases; junction bases not matched to a gene: 6. The germline V gene encodes CDR1 SNHLY and CDR2 FYNNEI. The CDR3, as DNA: TGTGCCAGCAGGCCACAGGGGACCAATTCACCCCTCCACTTT. It encodes CASRPQGTNSPLHF.

This clone was seen once. V usage is TRBV5-6 and J usage is TRBJ2-7, with TRBD1 as a possible D gene (5 bases). The ends were cut back, 1 base at V and 4 bases at J, with 12 bases in the middle. The CDR3 extends over 14 amino acids. CDR1 is SGHDT, CDR2 YYEEEE, per germline. The CDR3 nucleotides are TGTGCCAGCAGCTTGACGACAGCCAATTACGAGCAGTACTTC. Its protein product is CASSLTTANYEQYF.